Listed here is a single T cell receptor (beta chain). Its antigen is currently unknown. A read error may explain this, as a much larger clone is one base away. The CDR3 is 14 residues long. Germline loops: CDR1 SEHNR, CDR2 FQNEAQ (reference sequence). These data belong to a study of CD8+CD57+ T cells in acquired aplastic anemia. Study overall: Mean yield of DNA from sorted CD4+ and CD8+ cells was approximately 3 ug. Study-wide points: Found in both controls and patients were some 31 CD8+ CDR3 sequences. Any difference that existed in CD8+ Simpson's diversity between patients and controls was not significant.

Genomic DNA, the template, was used for profiling of the TCR beta VDJ and CDR3. TCRdb re-called the reads with MiXCR, one entry per CDR3 protein. The sample shows roughly 160,000 distinct CDR3 sequences, less than 60% of them seen only once. The patients chosen for sequencing had shown expansion of CD8+CD57+ cells (detected by flow cytometry). The chain carries TRBV7-9 and TRBJ1-4, with a tentative D call TRBD1 (5 bases). Sequenced sample: sorted CD4+, CD8+, or CD8+CD57+ T cells (not recorded which) from PBMCs. This clonotype originated in a human donor with aplastic anemia. Here the CDR3 reads CASSLAQGNETLFF. Here the CDR3 DNA reads TGTGCCAGCAGCTTAGCGCAGGGTAATGAAACACTGTTTTTT.